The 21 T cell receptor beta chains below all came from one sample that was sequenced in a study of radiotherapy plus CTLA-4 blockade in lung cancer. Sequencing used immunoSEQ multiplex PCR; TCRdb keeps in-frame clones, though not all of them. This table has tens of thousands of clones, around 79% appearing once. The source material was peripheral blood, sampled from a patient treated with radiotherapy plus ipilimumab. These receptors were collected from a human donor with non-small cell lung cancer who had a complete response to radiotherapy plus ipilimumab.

The CDR3 is CASSSEALTEGYTF. DNA for the CDR3: TGTGCCAGTAGCTCCGAGGCCCTGACGGAGGGCTACACCTTC. The V and J genes are TRBV19 and TRBJ1-2; D is unresolved. Germline values: CDR1 LNHDA, CDR2 SQIVND (reference sequence). This CDR3 spans 14 amino acids. V lost 6 bases and J 8 bases, leaving 19 bases between the germline ends.

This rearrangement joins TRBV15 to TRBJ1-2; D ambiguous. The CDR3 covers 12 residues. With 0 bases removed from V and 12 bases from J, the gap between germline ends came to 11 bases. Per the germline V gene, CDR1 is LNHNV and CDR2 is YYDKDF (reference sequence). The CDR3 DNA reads TGTGCCACCAGCAGAGAGGGGAGGCTAAACACCTTC. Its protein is CATSREGRLNTF.

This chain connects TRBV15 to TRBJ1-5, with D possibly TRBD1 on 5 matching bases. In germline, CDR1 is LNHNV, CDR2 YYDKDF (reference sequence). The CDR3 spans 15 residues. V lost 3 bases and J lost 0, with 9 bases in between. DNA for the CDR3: TGTGCCACCAGCAGTTGGACACATAGCAATCAGCCCCAGCATTTT. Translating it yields CATSSWTHSNQPQHF.

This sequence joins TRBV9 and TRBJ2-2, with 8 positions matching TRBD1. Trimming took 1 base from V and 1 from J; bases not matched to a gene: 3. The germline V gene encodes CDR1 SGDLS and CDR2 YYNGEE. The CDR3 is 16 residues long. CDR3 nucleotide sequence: TGTGCCAGCAGCGTATATGGGACAGGGAACACCGGGGAGCTGTTTTTT. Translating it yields CASSVYGTGNTGELFF.

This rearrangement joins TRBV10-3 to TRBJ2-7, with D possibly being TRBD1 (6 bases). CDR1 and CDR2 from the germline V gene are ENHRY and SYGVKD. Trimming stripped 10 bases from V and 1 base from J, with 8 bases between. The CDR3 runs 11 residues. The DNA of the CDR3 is TGTGCCACTACAGGGTCCTACGAGCAGTACTTC. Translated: CATTGSYEQYF.

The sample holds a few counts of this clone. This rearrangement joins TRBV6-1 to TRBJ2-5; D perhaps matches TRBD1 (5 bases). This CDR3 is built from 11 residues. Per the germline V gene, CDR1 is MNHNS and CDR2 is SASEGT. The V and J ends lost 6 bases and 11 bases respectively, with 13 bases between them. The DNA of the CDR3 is TGTGCCAGCAGCTTAAACAGGCTTCAGTACTTC. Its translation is CASSLNRLQYF.

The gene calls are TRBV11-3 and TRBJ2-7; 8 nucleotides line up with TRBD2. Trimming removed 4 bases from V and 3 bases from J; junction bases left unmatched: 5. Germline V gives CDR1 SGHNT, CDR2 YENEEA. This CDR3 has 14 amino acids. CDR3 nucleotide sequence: TGTGCCAGCAGCTCCGAAGGGACTAGCTACGAGCAGTACTTC. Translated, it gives CASSSEGTSYEQYF.

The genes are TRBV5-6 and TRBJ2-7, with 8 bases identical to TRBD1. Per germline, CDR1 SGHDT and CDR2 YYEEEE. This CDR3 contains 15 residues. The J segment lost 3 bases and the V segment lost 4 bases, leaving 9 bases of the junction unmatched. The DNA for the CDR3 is TGTGCCAGCAGCAATAAACAGGGGGTAGACTACGAGCAGTACGTC. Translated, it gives CASSNKQGVDYEQYV.

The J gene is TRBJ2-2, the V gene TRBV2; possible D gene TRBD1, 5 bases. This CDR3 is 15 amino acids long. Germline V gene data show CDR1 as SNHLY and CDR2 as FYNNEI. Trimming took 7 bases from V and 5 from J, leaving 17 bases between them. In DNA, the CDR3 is TGTGCCAGCACCATGAAGGGGCAGGGAACCGGGGAGCTGTTTTTT. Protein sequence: CASTMKGQGTGELFF.

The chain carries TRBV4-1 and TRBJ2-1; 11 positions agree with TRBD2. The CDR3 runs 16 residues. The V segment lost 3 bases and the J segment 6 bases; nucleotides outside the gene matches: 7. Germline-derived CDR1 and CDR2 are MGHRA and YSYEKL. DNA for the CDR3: TGCGCCAGCAGCCATGTTAGCGGGAGGGTTGGCAATGAGCAGTTCTTC. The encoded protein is CASSHVSGRVGNEQFF.

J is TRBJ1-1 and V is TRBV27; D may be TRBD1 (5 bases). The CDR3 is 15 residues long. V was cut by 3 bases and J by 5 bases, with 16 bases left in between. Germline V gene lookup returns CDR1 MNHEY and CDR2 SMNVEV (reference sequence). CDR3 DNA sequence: TGTGCCAGCAGTTTGGAGCCGGGGGTGGGTACTGAAGCTTTCTTT. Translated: CASSLEPGVGTEAFF.

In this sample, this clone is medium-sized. CDR3 amino acids: CASSQDSSGTYEQYV. CDR3 nucleotides: TGCGCCAGCAGCCAAGACTCTAGCGGGACCTACGAGCAGTACGTC. This sequence joins TRBV4-3 and TRBJ2-7; 9 bases align to TRBD2. Germline CDR1 is LGHNA and CDR2 is YSLEER. Losses at the gene ends were 0 bases for V and 2 bases for J; bases not matched to a gene: 2. This CDR3 has 15 residues.

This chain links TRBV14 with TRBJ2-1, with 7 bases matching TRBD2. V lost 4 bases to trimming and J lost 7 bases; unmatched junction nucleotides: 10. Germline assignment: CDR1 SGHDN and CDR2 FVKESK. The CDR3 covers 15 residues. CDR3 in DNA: TGTGCCAGCAGCCCCTTGCCCCTAGCGGTAAATGAGCAGTTCTTC. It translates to CASSPLPLAVNEQFF.

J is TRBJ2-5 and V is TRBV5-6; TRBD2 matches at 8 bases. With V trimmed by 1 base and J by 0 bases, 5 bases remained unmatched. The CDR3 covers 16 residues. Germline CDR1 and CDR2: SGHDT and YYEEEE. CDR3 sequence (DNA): TGTGCCAGCAGCTTGTTCCGGGAGGGCCACCAAGAGACCCAGTACTTC. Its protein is CASSLFREGHQETQYF.

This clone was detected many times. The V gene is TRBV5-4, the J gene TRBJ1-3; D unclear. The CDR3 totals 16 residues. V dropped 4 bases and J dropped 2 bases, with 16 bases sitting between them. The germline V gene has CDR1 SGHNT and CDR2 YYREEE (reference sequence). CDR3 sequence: CASSANYESPGNTIYF. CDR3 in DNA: TGTGCCAGCAGCGCCAATTACGAGTCCCCTGGAAACACCATATATTTT. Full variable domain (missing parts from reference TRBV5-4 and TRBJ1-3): ETGVTQSPTHLIKTRGQQVTLRCSSQSGHNTVSWYQQALGQGPQFIFQYYREEENGRGNFPPRFSGLQFPNYSSELNVNALELDDSALYLCASSANYESPGNTIYFGEGSWLTVV.

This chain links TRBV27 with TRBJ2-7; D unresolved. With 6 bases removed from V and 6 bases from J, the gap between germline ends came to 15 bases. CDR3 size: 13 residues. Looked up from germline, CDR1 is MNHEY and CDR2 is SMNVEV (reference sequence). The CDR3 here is CASSQSGSGEQYV. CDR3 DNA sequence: TGTGCCAGCAGCCAATCCGGGTCTGGCGAGCAGTACGTC.

The CDR3 reads CASRHNTGGSGNTIYF. CDR3 sequence (DNA): TGTGCCAGCAGACACAACACGGGGGGCTCTGGAAACACCATATATTTT. The chain combines TRBV7-2 with TRBJ1-3; D is possibly TRBD1 (5 bases). The V gene's germline CDR1 is SGHTA and CDR2 FQGNSA. V was clipped by 6 bases and J by 0 bases, with 15 bases between them. This CDR3 is 16 amino acids long.

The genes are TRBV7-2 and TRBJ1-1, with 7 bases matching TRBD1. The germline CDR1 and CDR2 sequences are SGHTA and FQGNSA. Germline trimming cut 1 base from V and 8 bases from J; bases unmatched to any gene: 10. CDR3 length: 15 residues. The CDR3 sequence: CASSLDFGTVGEAFF. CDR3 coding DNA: TGTGCCAGCAGCTTAGATTTTGGGACAGTGGGCGAAGCTTTCTTT.

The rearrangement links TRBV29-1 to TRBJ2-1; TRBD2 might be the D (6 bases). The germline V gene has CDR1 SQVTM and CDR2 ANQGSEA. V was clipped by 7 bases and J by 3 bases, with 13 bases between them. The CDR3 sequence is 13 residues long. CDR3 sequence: CSAAWTNYNEQFF. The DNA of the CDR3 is TGCAGCGCCGCCTGGACTAACTACAATGAGCAGTTCTTC.

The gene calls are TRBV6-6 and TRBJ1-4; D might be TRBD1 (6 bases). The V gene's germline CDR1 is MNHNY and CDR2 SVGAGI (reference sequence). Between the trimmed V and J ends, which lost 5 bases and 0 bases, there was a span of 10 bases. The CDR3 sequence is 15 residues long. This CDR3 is CASSTRTATNEKLFF. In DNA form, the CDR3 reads TGTGCCAGCAGTACTCGGACAGCAACTAATGAAAAACTGTTTTTT.

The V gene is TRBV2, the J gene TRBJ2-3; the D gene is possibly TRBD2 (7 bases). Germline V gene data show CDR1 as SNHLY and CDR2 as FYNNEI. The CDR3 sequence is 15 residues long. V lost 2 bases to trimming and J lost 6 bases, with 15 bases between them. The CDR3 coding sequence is TGTGCCAGCAGTGAAATAGGGGGGGCGTCGGATACGCAGTATTTT. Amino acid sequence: CASSEIGGASDTQYF.